Each of the 14 T cell receptor beta chains below was sequenced from the same sample in a study of cytomegalovirus exposure and HLA in healthy donors. In the PCR, 60 Vbeta and 13 Jbeta primers were used. Profiling relied on immunoSEQ multiplex PCR, and the TCRdb table lists in-frame clones only, not all of them. The repertoire holds 100,000 to 150,000 clones, with approximately 80% as singletons. Sequenced input: PBMCs. Receptor source: a man between 35 and 55 years old in good health and CMV-seronegative.

The J gene is TRBJ1-1, the V gene TRBV19, with TRBD1 as a possible D gene (5 bases). With 6 bases removed from V and 6 bases from J, the gap between germline ends came to 17 bases. The CDR3 covers 14 residues. Per germline, CDR1 LNHDA and CDR2 SQIVND (reference sequence). CDR3 in DNA: TGTGCCAGTAGACTAGACAGTGGAGGGCCTGAAGCTTTCTTT. The encoded protein is CASRLDSGGPEAFF.

The chain combines TRBV30 with TRBJ2-1; 7 bases line up with TRBD2. Germline loops: CDR1 GTSNPN, CDR2 SVGIG (reference sequence). With V trimmed by 3 bases and J by 10 bases, 6 bases remained unmatched. The CDR3 length is 12 residues. Here the CDR3 reads CAWSSGGTEQFF. CDR3 nucleotide sequence: TGTGCCTGGAGCTCGGGAGGAACCGAGCAGTTCTTC.

V is TRBV7-2 and J is TRBJ1-2; TRBD1 is a possible D gene (5 bases). The CDR3 runs 14 residues. V was pared by 1 base and J by 11 bases, with 17 bases between. Germline loops: CDR1 SGHTA, CDR2 FQGNSA. The CDR3 DNA follows: TGTGCCAGCAGCTTAGTTATGGGGGGACCAGATTACACCTTC. It is translated as CASSLVMGGPDYTF.

V gene TRBV19 combines with J gene TRBJ2-7; 8 bases map to TRBD1. Germline V gene sequence: CDR1 LNHDA, CDR2 SQIVND (reference sequence). CDR3 size: 15 residues. Trimming cost V 3 bases and J 2 bases; bases outside gene matches: 6. This CDR3 reads CASSMGQVWPYEQYF. The DNA for the CDR3 is TGTGCCAGTAGTATGGGACAGGTCTGGCCCTACGAGCAGTACTTC.

The chain employs TRBV5-6 and TRBJ2-2, with D maybe TRBD2 (5 bases). Trimming took off 0 bases at V and 7 bases at J, with 10 bases between the two ends. Germline V CDR1 and CDR2: SGHDT, YYEEEE. The CDR3 sequence is 14 residues long. CDR3 region: CASSLAMGVGELFF. The CDR3 bases are TGTGCCAGCAGCTTGGCGATGGGAGTCGGGGAGCTGTTTTTT.

The genes are TRBV4-3 and TRBJ1-2, with no clear D. The V gene's germline CDR1 is LGHNA and CDR2 YSLEER. The CDR3 sequence is 14 residues long. V lost 4 bases to trimming and J lost 4 bases, with 13 bases between them. The chain's CDR3 is CASSPDNRGYGYTF. The CDR3 region has the DNA TGCGCCAGCAGCCCAGACAACCGAGGCTATGGCTACACCTTC.

The gene calls are TRBV9 and TRBJ2-1; 8 positions match TRBD2. Losses at the gene ends were 0 bases for V and 9 bases for J; bases not matched to a gene: 5. The CDR3 runs 14 residues. Germline V gives CDR1 SGDLS, CDR2 YYNGEE. CDR3 sequence: CASSVAGGQGEQFF. Written as DNA, the CDR3 is TGTGCCAGCAGCGTAGCGGGGGGGCAGGGTGAGCAGTTCTTC. Together with reference TRBV9 and TRBJ2-1, the CDR3 gives the full variable domain: DSGVTQTPKHLITATGQRVTLRCSPRSGDLSVYWYQQSLDQGLQFLIQYYNGEERAKGNILERFSAQQFPDLHSELNLSSLELGDSALYFCASSVAGGQGEQFFGPGTRLTVL.

This clone showed up just a few times. This rearrangement joins TRBV4-3 to TRBJ1-3; TRBD1 is a possible D gene (5 bases). The germline gives CDR1 LGHNA, CDR2 YSLEER. The CDR3 is made up of 15 amino acids. Trimming removed 0 bases from V and 8 bases from J, with 14 bases in between. As DNA, the CDR3 is TGCGCCAGCAGCCAAGATTCCGCAGGGTGGGACACCATATATTTT. Translating it yields CASSQDSAGWDTIYF.

V and J are TRBV15 and TRBJ1-1; D is undetermined. V lost 2 bases and J 0 bases, leaving 4 bases between the germline ends. Germline lookup yields CDR1 LNHNV and CDR2 YYDKDF (reference sequence). The CDR3 runs 13 residues. CDR3 coding DNA: TGTGCCACCAGCAGACAGATGAACACTGAAGCTTTCTTT. This sequence encodes CATSRQMNTEAFF.

CDR3 nucleotide sequence: TGTGCCAGCAGCCTCCGGGACAGGGGGCGGGAGACCCAGTACTTC. It is translated as CASSLRDRGRETQYF. The chain combines TRBV7-9 with TRBJ2-5, with 12 bases fitting TRBD1. CDR1 and CDR2 (germline): SEHNR, FQNEAQ (reference sequence). CDR3 length equals 15 residues. V was clipped by 5 bases and J by 5 bases; unmatched bases: 6.

This chain joins TRBV9 and TRBJ1-3; D is unresolved. Germline lookup yields CDR1 SGDLS and CDR2 YYNGEE. The CDR3 has 15 residues. Deletions cut 6 bases from V and 0 bases from J, with 13 bases between. The CDR3 loop is CASKSEVTSGNTIYF. The DNA of the CDR3 is TGTGCCAGCAAGTCCGAGGTCACCTCTGGAAACACCATATATTTT.

V and J are TRBV25-1 and TRBJ2-5; D may be TRBD2 (6 bases). V was cut by 8 bases and J by 5 bases, with 18 bases left in between. The germline V gene has CDR1 MGHDK and CDR2 SYGVNS. This CDR3 has 14 amino acids. CDR3 bases: TGTGCCAGCGTCAATTGGGGGGAGGCGGAGACCCAGTACTTC. Translation gives CASVNWGEAETQYF.

This clone was picked up one time. The V call is TRBV4-1, the J call TRBJ2-7; D may be TRBD2 (7 bases). In germline, CDR1 is MGHRA, CDR2 YSYEKL. V was clipped by 3 bases and J by 1 base, with 22 bases between them. The CDR3 runs 18 residues. This CDR3 is CASSQTLMIGGQSYEQYF. The CDR3 DNA follows: TGCGCCAGCAGCCAGACCCTCATGATCGGGGGGCAATCCTACGAGCAGTACTTC.

The V call is TRBV2, the J call TRBJ2-7; D might be TRBD1 (5 bases). The length of the CDR3 is 13 residues. Germline V gives CDR1 SNHLY, CDR2 FYNNEI. Trimming shortened V by 7 bases and J by 5 bases, and 15 bases separated the two germline ends. As DNA, the CDR3 is TGTGCCAGCATCCGCCAGGGTGGTAACGAGCAGTACTTC. Its translation is CASIRQGGNEQYF.